This TCR beta chain originates from a study of T cell responses to AZD1222 COVID-19 vaccine. The V end lost 0 bases, the J end lost 8 bases, and 12 bases lay between the germline ends. The CDR3 has 14 residues. Germline V lookup: CDR1 SGHNT, CDR2 YYREEE (reference sequence). Whole-study findings and limits: Donors were largely white British and mainly female; clonal diversity was possibly underestimated.

Remarks on this clone: As yet, its antigen is unknown.

Sequencing used immunoSEQ multiplex PCR; TCRdb keeps in-frame clones, though not all of them. The repertoire holds some 85,000 clones, with about nine tenths as singletons. The chain links TRBV5-4 to TRBJ2-1, with D unclear. The TCR originated in an adult in good health. This specimen was peripheral blood, taken on day 0 of AZD1222 vaccination. The CDR3 loop reads CASSLGEPVDEQFF. Here the CDR3 DNA reads TGTGCCAGCAGCTTGGGTGAGCCAGTCGATGAGCAGTTCTTC.